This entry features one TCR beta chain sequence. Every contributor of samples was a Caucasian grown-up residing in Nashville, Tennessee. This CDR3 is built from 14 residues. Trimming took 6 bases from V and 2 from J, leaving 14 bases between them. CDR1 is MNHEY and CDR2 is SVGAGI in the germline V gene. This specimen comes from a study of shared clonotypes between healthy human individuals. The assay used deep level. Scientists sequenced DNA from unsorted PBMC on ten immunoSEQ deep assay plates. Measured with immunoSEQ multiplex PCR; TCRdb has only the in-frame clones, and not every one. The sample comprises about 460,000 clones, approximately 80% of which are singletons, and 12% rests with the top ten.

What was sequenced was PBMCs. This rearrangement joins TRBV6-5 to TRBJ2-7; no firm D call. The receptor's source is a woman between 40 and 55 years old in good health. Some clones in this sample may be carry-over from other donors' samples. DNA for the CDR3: TGTGCCAGCAGGGGTATTGGGGAAGCCTACGAGCAGTACTTC. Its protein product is CASRGIGEAYEQYF.